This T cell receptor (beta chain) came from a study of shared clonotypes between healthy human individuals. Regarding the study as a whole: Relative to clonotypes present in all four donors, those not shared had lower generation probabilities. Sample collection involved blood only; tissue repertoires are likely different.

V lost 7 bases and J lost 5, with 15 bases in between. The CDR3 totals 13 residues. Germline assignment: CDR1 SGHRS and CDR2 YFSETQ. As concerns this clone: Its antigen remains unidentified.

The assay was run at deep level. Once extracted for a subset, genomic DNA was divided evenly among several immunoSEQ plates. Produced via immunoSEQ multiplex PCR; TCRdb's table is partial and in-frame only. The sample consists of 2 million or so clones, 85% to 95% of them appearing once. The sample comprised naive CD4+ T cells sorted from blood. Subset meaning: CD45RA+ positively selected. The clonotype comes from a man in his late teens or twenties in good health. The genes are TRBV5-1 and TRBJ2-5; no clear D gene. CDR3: CASVLENTETQYF. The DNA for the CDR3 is TGCGCCAGCGTACTTGAAAACACGGAGACCCAGTACTTC. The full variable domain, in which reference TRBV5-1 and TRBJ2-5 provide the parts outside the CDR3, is KAGVTQTPRYLIKTRGQQVTLSCSPISGHRSVSWYQQTPGQGLQFLFEYFSETQRNKGNFPGRFSGRQFSNSRSEMNVSTLELGDSALYLCASVLENTETQYFGPGTRLLVL.